A single TCR beta chain is shown here with its context. This entry comes from a study of blood T cell repertoires in COVID-19. Overall study: The samples span acute and convalescent COVID-19 from the United States, Italy and Spain. From T cells, B-cell-depleted T cells, or PBMCs came the material, which was cDNA or gDNA.

Per the germline V gene, CDR1 is SGHAT and CDR2 is FQNNGV. The V end lost 0 bases, the J end lost 0 bases, and 9 bases lay between the germline ends. The CDR3 extends over 15 amino acids. Authors' data handling: It was from reference gene primer amplification that nucleated cell counts were estimated. Sequencing was performed with immunoSEQ multiplex PCR; in TCRdb, only in-frame clones are kept and a portion is missing. V and J calls and clone size are as listed in that table; D and trimming were resolved from the DNA. The data show under 200,000 clones, about 80% seen once. The rearrangement links TRBV11-2 to TRBJ2-7; D may be TRBD2 (6 bases). Sequencing used peripheral blood. The receptor comes from a human donor in a cohort sampled during active COVID-19. The CDR3 DNA reads TGTGCCAGCAGCTTAGAGGAGCGGGCCTCCTACGAGCAGTACTTC. Residues: CASSLEERASYEQYF.